This T cell receptor beta chain is drawn from a study of T cells expressing NK-cell markers. Study information: One of the eight sequenced donors was seronegative, whereas the other seven were HCMV-seropositive. Study results and caveats: The study found these clonotypes also leading the CD3+CD56-NKG2C+ fraction in four donors.

Reprocessing the 5' RACE reads, TCRdb reports a single entry for every CDR3 protein and omits DNA. In all, the sample yields around 280,000 distinct CDR3 sequences. As for this clonotype: Its cognate antigen is unknown.

The CDR3 is 13 amino acids. Germline V gene data show CDR1 as SEHNR and CDR2 as FQNEAQ (reference sequence). Sequencing input: blood T cells: a sorted CD56 or NKG2C T cell subset, CD4+ or CD8+ T cells, or bulk PBMC T cells (not recorded which). This clonotype was sampled from a young man in good health. The J gene is TRBJ1-2, the V gene TRBV7-9; TCRdb's D call, TRBD1, is unchecked because there is no DNA. CDR3 amino acids: CASSLVEGAGYTF.